Presented here are 12 T cell receptor beta chains from one specimen sequenced in a study of T cell responses to AZD1222 COVID-19 vaccine. Clones were sequenced by immunoSEQ multiplex PCR, and TCRdb holds only the in-frame ones, with some missing. The sample lists some 90,000 clones, around nine tenths occurring once. The sequencing used peripheral blood, collected on day 0 of AZD1222 vaccination. Receptor source: an adult in good health.

The V call is TRBV3-1 (or the pseudogene TRBV3-2), the J call TRBJ2-4, with 9 bases aligning to TRBD1. The J segment lost 5 bases and the V segment lost 4 bases, leaving 0 bases of the junction unmatched. The germline V gene encodes CDR1 LGHDT and CDR2 YNNKEL (reference sequence). The CDR3 is 13 residues long. In DNA form, the CDR3 reads TGTGCCAGCAGCCGGACAGGGGAAAACATTCAGTACTTC. Residues: CASSRTGENIQYF.

The chain couples TRBV6-5 to TRBJ1-4; D unresolved. The V end lost 0 bases, the J end lost 6 bases, and 11 bases lay between the germline ends. CDR1 and CDR2 (germline): MNHEY, SVGAGI. The CDR3 is 15 residues long. CDR3 in DNA: TGTGCCAGCAGTTACTCGCGTCCAAATGATGAAAAACTGTTTTTT. This gives the protein CASSYSRPNDEKLFF.

The chain joins TRBV5-3 to TRBJ2-1; 9 nucleotides match TRBD2. TRBV5-3 is placed among ORFs of uncertain function. V lost 0 bases to trimming and J lost 0 bases; unmatched junction nucleotides: 7. CDR3 length equals 18 residues. For the CDR3, the DNA is TGTGCCAGAAGCTTGGAACAAATTAGCGGGAGCTCCTACAATGAGCAGTTCTTC. Protein: CARSLEQISGSSYNEQFF.

This chain uses TRBV6-1 with TRBJ1-2, with 7 bases aligning to TRBD1. With 4 bases clipped from V and 8 bases from J, the junction kept 16 bases outside the gene matches. Per germline, CDR1 MNHNS and CDR2 SASEGT. The CDR3 extends over 16 amino acids. CDR3 in amino acids: CASSGSDARGMWGYTF. The CDR3 nucleotides are TGTGCCAGCAGTGGTTCGGATGCCAGGGGGATGTGGGGCTACACCTTC.

This chain links TRBV27 with TRBJ1-1; 8 nucleotides align to TRBD1. The CDR3 totals 14 residues. V trimming: 6 bases; J trimming: 11 bases; junction bases outside the gene matches: 14. The germline V gene encodes CDR1 MNHEY and CDR2 SMNVEV (reference sequence). The DNA for the CDR3 is TGTGCCAGCAGCCCCTCCGGGACAGGACGGTTTGCTTTCTTT. This codes for CASSPSGTGRFAFF.

CDR3 region: CASSPGGGTGQPQHF. The CDR3 DNA sequence: TGTGCCAGCAGTCCGGGCGGGGGAACGGGCCAGCCCCAGCATTTT. The chain joins TRBV6-5 to TRBJ1-5; the D gene is possibly TRBD1 (5 bases). Germline loops: CDR1 MNHEY, CDR2 SVGAGI. The CDR3 has 15 residues. V was cut by 5 bases and J by 7 bases, with 18 bases left in between.

The gene calls are TRBV7-8 and TRBJ1-2, with D perhaps TRBD1 (5 bases). Trimming pared 5 bases from V and 6 bases from J, leaving 16 bases between. Germline loops: CDR1 SGHVS, CDR2 FQNEAQ. The CDR3 runs 14 residues. The CDR3 DNA sequence: TGTGCCAGCAGCGCCATCCGGGGGGAAGATGGCTACACCTTC. Translated: CASSAIRGEDGYTF.

The chain couples TRBV7-8 to TRBJ2-7, with D perhaps matching TRBD1 or TRBD2 (5 bases each). CDR3 length equals 14 residues. In germline, CDR1 is SGHVS, CDR2 FQNEAQ. Trimming stripped 5 bases from V and 2 bases from J, with 13 bases between. CDR3 sequence reads: CASSREGSAYEQYF. DNA for the CDR3: TGTGCCAGCAGCCGAGAGGGGTCTGCCTACGAGCAGTACTTC.

DNA for the CDR3: TGTGCCAGCAGCTCAGCCGCCTTCGGCTCCTACGAGCAGTACTTC. Translated: CASSSAAFGSYEQYF. The chain recombines TRBV7-3 with TRBJ2-7, with D uncertain. CDR1 and CDR2 (germline): SGHTA, FQGTGA. The ends were cut back, 4 bases at V and 0 bases at J, with 13 bases in the middle. This CDR3 contains 15 residues.

V gene TRBV7-9 combines with J gene TRBJ1-1; D not resolved. The germline V gene has CDR1 SEHNR and CDR2 FQNEAQ (reference sequence). Trimming removed 1 base at V and 2 bases at J, with 5 bases between. The CDR3 extends over 13 amino acids. DNA of the CDR3: TGTGCCAGCAGCTTAGTAGGCAACACTGAAGCTTTCTTT. It yields the protein CASSLVGNTEAFF. Supplemented by reference TRBV7-9 and TRBJ1-1, the full variable domain reads DTGVSQNPRHKITKRGQNVTFRCDPISEHNRLYWYRQTLGQGPEFLTYFQNEAQLEKSRLLSDRFSAERPKGSFSTLEIQRTEQGDSAMYLCASSLVGNTEAFFGQGTRLTVV.

The chain couples TRBV5-1 to TRBJ2-4; possible D gene TRBD1, 5 bases. This CDR3 has 14 amino acids. Between the trimmed V and J ends, which lost 4 bases and 6 bases, there was a span of 14 bases. CDR1 is SGHRS, CDR2 YFSETQ, per germline. CDR3 region: CASSDGHPGNIQYF. The CDR3 coding sequence is TGCGCCAGCAGCGACGGACACCCCGGAAACATTCAGTACTTC. The complete variable domain, with remaining parts taken from reference TRBV5-1 and TRBJ2-4, reads KAGVTQTPRYLIKTRGQQVTLSCSPISGHRSVSWYQQTPGQGLQFLFEYFSETQRNKGNFPGRFSGRQFSNSRSEMNVSTLELGDSALYLCASSDGHPGNIQYFGAGTRLSVL.

The CDR3 DNA sequence: TGTGCCAGCTCACCCAATGACAGGAATGGCTACACCTTC. This sequence encodes CASSPNDRNGYTF. The rearrangement uses TRBV18 and TRBJ1-2, with D perhaps TRBD1 (6 bases). Germline V gene sequence: CDR1 KGHSH, CDR2 LQKENI. The CDR3 contains 13 residues. The V and J ends lost 3 bases and 6 bases respectively, with 11 bases between them.